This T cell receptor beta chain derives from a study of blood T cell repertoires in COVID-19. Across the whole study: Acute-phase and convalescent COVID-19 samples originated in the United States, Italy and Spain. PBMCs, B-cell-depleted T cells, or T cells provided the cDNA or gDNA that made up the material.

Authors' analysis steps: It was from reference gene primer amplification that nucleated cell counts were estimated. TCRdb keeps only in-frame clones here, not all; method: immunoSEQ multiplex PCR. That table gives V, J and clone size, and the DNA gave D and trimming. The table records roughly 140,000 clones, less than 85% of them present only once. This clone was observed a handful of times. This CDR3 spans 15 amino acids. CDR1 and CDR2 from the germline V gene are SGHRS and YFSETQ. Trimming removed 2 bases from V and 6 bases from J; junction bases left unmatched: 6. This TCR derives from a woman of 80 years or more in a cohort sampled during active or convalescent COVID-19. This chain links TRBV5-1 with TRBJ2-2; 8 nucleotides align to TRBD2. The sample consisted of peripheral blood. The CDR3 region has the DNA TGCGCCAGCAGCTTAGAACTAGCGGTAGCCGGGGAGCTGTTTTTT. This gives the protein CASSLELAVAGELFF.